Shown below are 25 T cell receptor beta chains from a single sample sequenced in a study of blood T cell repertoires in COVID-19. The table came from immunoSEQ multiplex PCR; TCRdb's copy has only in-frame clones and leaves some out. The sample includes fewer than 350,000 clones, roughly 87% of them seen just once. The specimen sequenced was PBMCs or T cells enriched from blood (not recorded which). The receptor set was obtained from a woman aged 30 to 39 who had recovered from COVID-19.

For this clone: The identical CDR3 is also encoded by other nucleotide sequences in the sample. The chain couples TRBV3-1 (or the pseudogene TRBV3-2) to TRBJ1-5, with D unclear. The V and J ends lost 1 base and 1 base respectively, with 5 bases between them. The germline V gene has CDR1 LGHDT and CDR2 YNNKEL (reference sequence). The CDR3 consists of 14 residues. The CDR3 spells CASSQGQSNQPQHF. The CDR3 DNA sequence: TGTGCCAGCAGCCAAGGGCAAAGCAATCAGCCCCAGCATTTT.

The chain carries TRBV13 and TRBJ1-1; 8 bases fit TRBD1. There are 14 residues in the CDR3. V shed 8 bases and J 0 bases; nucleotides not matched to a gene: 5. Per germline, CDR1 PRHDT and CDR2 FYEKMQ (reference sequence). The CDR3 DNA reads TGTGCCAGCCGCAGGGGGCCAATGAACACTGAAGCTTTCTTT. Translated, it gives CASRRGPMNTEAFF.

This sequence joins TRBV30 and TRBJ1-2; 9 nucleotides match TRBD1. The V and J ends lost 5 bases and 6 bases, in that order; junction bases with no gene match: 13. In germline, CDR1 is GTSNPN, CDR2 SVGIG (reference sequence). The CDR3 contains 15 residues. The CDR3 is CAWHRDRVLGHGYTF. In DNA, the CDR3 is TGTGCCTGGCACCGGGACAGGGTTCTGGGTCATGGCTACACCTTC.

This clone was observed a handful of times. CDR3 coding DNA: TGTGCCAGTACCCCGAGGGTGTCCTCCTACGAGCAGTACTTC. Its protein is CASTPRVSSYEQYF. V gene TRBV19 combines with J gene TRBJ2-7; perhaps TRBD2 as D (5 bases). The CDR3 covers 14 residues. Per germline, CDR1 LNHDA and CDR2 SQIVND (reference sequence). V was trimmed by 7 bases and J by 0 bases, leaving 13 bases between them.

The V gene is TRBV5-8, the J gene TRBJ1-6; the match to TRBD1 covers 7 bases. The CDR3 spans 15 residues. CDR1 and CDR2 from the germline V gene are SGHTS and YDEGEE. Germline trimming cut 2 bases from V and 7 bases from J; bases unmatched to any gene: 6. The CDR3 DNA reads TGTGCCAGCAGCTTTGGACAGGCCCGGAATTCACCCCTCCACTTT. Translation gives CASSFGQARNSPLHF. Complete variable domain (other parts from reference TRBV5-8 and TRBJ1-6): EAGVTQSPTHLIKTRGQQATLRCSPISGHTSVYWYQQALGLGLQFLLWYDEGEERNRGNFPPRFSGRQFPNYSSELNVNALELEDSALYLCASSFGQARNSPLHFGNGTRLTVT.

The CDR3 nucleotides are TGTGCCAGTAGTATCGACAGGGAGAACACTGAAGCTTTCTTT. Translation: CASSIDRENTEAFF. This chain connects TRBV19 to TRBJ1-1, with 7 bases lining up with TRBD1. Losses at the gene ends were 3 bases for V and 1 base for J; bases not matched to a gene: 2. Germline lookup yields CDR1 LNHDA and CDR2 SQIVND (reference sequence). This CDR3 spans 14 amino acids.

The V and J genes are TRBV11-2 and TRBJ1-1, with 9 nucleotides matching TRBD1. Trimming removed 0 bases from V and 0 bases from J; junction bases left unmatched: 11. This CDR3 has 19 amino acids. Germline CDR1 reads SGHAT; CDR2 reads FQNNGV. The CDR3 region is CASSLEGTGSGAMNTEAFF. CDR3 sequence (DNA): TGTGCCAGCAGCTTAGAAGGGACAGGGAGCGGGGCGATGAACACTGAAGCTTTCTTT.

The genes are TRBV15 and TRBJ2-1, with 8 bases that match TRBD2. CDR3 length equals 16 residues. V gave up 4 bases and J gave up 5 bases; unmatched junction bases: 10. Germline CDR1 is LNHNV and CDR2 is YYDKDF (reference sequence). In DNA, the CDR3 is TGTGCCACCAGCAAAGACCCCGGGACTAGGGACAATGAGCAGTTCTTC. Its translation is CATSKDPGTRDNEQFF. The whole variable domain, remainder taken from reference TRBV15 and TRBJ2-1, is DAMVIQNPRYQVTQFGKPVTLSCSQTLNHNVMYWYQQKSSQAPKLLFHYYDKDFNNEADTPDNFQSRRPNTSFCFLDIRSPGLGDTAMYLCATSKDPGTRDNEQFFGPGTRLTVL.

This clone appeared a few times. The rearrangement uses TRBV28 and TRBJ2-1, with 11 bases that match TRBD2. Germline CDR1 MDHEN, CDR2 SYDVKM. This CDR3 has 14 residues. V shed 6 bases and J 7 bases; nucleotides not matched to a gene: 5. The CDR3 DNA reads TGTGCCAGCAGAACTAGCGGGAGCGGTAATGAGCAGTTCTTC. Residues: CASRTSGSGNEQFF.

CDR3 sequence: CASSFPPPPKTGNEQFF. The CDR3 region has the DNA TGTGCCAGCAGTTTCCCCCCCCCTCCTAAGACGGGGAATGAGCAGTTCTTC. The chain uses TRBV28 and TRBJ2-1; D perhaps matches TRBD2 (5 bases). Per the germline V gene, CDR1 is MDHEN and CDR2 is SYDVKM. Trimming took 3 bases from V and 7 from J, leaving 22 bases between them. This CDR3 spans 17 amino acids.

This chain links TRBV15 with TRBJ2-5, with TRBD1 identical over 7 bases. The CDR3 runs 14 residues. J gave up 5 bases and V 1 base, and 4 bases lay outside the gene matches. CDR1 is LNHNV, CDR2 YYDKDF, per germline (reference sequence). The CDR3 loop reads CATSRGQGWETQYF. CDR3 coding DNA: TGTGCCACCAGCAGAGGACAGGGTTGGGAGACCCAGTACTTC.

The rearrangement joins TRBV27 to TRBJ1-3, with D possibly matching TRBD1 (5 bases). CDR1 and CDR2 from the germline V gene are MNHEY and SMNVEV (reference sequence). This CDR3 spans 12 amino acids. Trimming removed 10 bases at V and 7 bases at J, with 14 bases between. CDR3 bases: TGTGCCATCCAGGGATTTAGGAACACCATATATTTT. As protein: CAIQGFRNTIYF.

The rearrangement joins TRBV19 to TRBJ1-1; 9 bases fit TRBD1. With 6 bases clipped from V and 3 bases from J, the junction kept 2 bases outside the gene matches. The length of the CDR3 is 13 residues. Germline CDR1 reads LNHDA; CDR2 reads SQIVND (reference sequence). CDR3 DNA sequence: TGTGCCAGTAGCGGACAGGGGCACACTGAAGCTTTCTTT. Residues: CASSGQGHTEAFF.

CDR3 protein: CASSYAGAINTEAFF. The DNA for the CDR3 is TGTGCCAGCAGCTACGCAGGGGCTATTAACACTGAAGCTTTCTTT. This sequence joins TRBV11-2 and TRBJ1-1; perhaps TRBD1 as D (6 bases). The V and J ends lost 4 bases and 2 bases respectively, with 14 bases between them. This CDR3 has 15 residues. Germline V gene data show CDR1 as SGHAT and CDR2 as FQNNGV.

The rearrangement links TRBV28 to TRBJ1-4, with 12 bases fitting TRBD1. The CDR3 covers 14 residues. Germline CDR1 reads MDHEN; CDR2 reads SYDVKM. V was pared by 6 bases and J by 6 bases, with 2 bases of the junction left unmatched. CDR3: CASRRDRGHEKLFF. In nucleotides, the CDR3 is TGTGCCAGCAGGAGGGACAGGGGGCATGAAAAACTGTTTTTT.

The chain carries TRBV18 and TRBJ2-4; TRBD1 matches at 10 bases. V was pared by 3 bases and J by 0 bases, with 8 bases of the junction left unmatched. The CDR3 extends over 18 amino acids. The germline CDR1 and CDR2 sequences are KGHSH and LQKENI. The CDR3 sequence is CASSPTGGLTLAKNIQYF. The CDR3 DNA reads as TGTGCCAGCTCACCGACAGGGGGCCTAACACTAGCCAAAAACATTCAGTACTTC.

The V call is TRBV12-3 or TRBV12-4, the J call TRBJ2-3; weak D call: TRBD2 (6 bases). Trimming cost V 7 bases and J 8 bases, with 13 bases left between them. This CDR3 has 12 residues. This chain's CDR3 is CASNIGGATQYF. The CDR3 nucleotides read TGTGCCAGCAACATCGGAGGGGCTACGCAGTATTTT.

About this clone itself: The sample holds other DNA sequences that translate to the same CDR3. The chain joins TRBV28 to TRBJ1-1; a possible D gene is TRBD1 (5 bases). V shed 2 bases and J shed 1 base, with 8 bases lying between them. CDR1 MDHEN and CDR2 SYDVKM come from the germline V gene. The CDR3 extends over 14 amino acids. The CDR3 coding sequence is TGTGCCAGCAGTTTACCAGGGCAGAACACTGAAGCTTTCTTT. Its protein is CASSLPGQNTEAFF.

V gene TRBV7-9 combines with J gene TRBJ1-2; 8 nucleotides line up with TRBD1. The V gene's germline CDR1 is SEHNR and CDR2 FQNEAQ (reference sequence). J gave up 10 bases and V 1 base, and 11 bases lay outside the gene matches. CDR3 length: 15 residues. CDR3: CASSLDTRQGSDYTF. In DNA form, the CDR3 reads TGTGCCAGCAGCTTAGACACCCGACAGGGGTCGGACTACACCTTC. The full variable domain, with the rest looked up from reference TRBV7-9 and TRBJ1-2, is DTGVSQNPRHKITKRGQNVTFRCDPISEHNRLYWYRQTLGQGPEFLTYFQNEAQLEKSRLLSDRFSAERPKGSFSTLEIQRTEQGDSAMYLCASSLDTRQGSDYTFGSGTRLTVV.

The CDR3 here is CASSPRTGPLGYTF. The CDR3 DNA reads TGCGCCAGCAGCCCCAGGACAGGGCCTCTAGGCTACACCTTC. This rearrangement joins TRBV4-1 to TRBJ1-2, with TRBD1 matching 8 bases. The CDR3 has 14 amino acids. The germline CDR1 and CDR2 sequences are MGHRA and YSYEKL. V dropped 4 bases and J dropped 8; count of bases not matched to a gene: 9.

About this clone itself: Other nucleotide sequences in the sample specify the same CDR3. The chain joins TRBV5-1 to TRBJ2-5, with D possibly TRBD2 on 7 matching bases. Germline V CDR1 and CDR2: SGHRS, YFSETQ. The CDR3 is 13 amino acids. V was clipped by 1 base and J by 4 bases, with 8 bases between them. The CDR3 spells CASSLRGGETQYF. The CDR3, as DNA: TGCGCCAGCAGCTTGAGGGGGGGAGAGACCCAGTACTTC.

The V gene is TRBV6-5, the J gene TRBJ2-7; unclear D gene. CDR3 length: 10 residues. Germline lookup yields CDR1 MNHEY and CDR2 SVGAGI. Deletions cut 6 bases from V and 5 bases from J, with 5 bases between. The CDR3 sequence is CASRLNEQYF. CDR3 in DNA: TGTGCCAGCAGGTTAAACGAGCAGTACTTC.

The gene calls are TRBV9 and TRBJ1-1; D not certain. The V end lost 4 bases, the J end lost 1 base, and 14 bases lay between the germline ends. The length of the CDR3 is 15 residues. Germline assignment: CDR1 SGDLS and CDR2 YYNGEE. CDR3 residues: CASSLSGRRNTEAFF. The CDR3 region has the DNA TGTGCCAGCAGCCTTAGTGGCAGGCGGAACACTGAAGCTTTCTTT.

The V and J genes are TRBV6-2 or TRBV6-3 and TRBJ2-7; tentatively, D is TRBD1 (6 bases). Germline CDR1 is MNHEY and CDR2 is SVGEGT. The length of the CDR3 is 15 residues. Between the trimmed V and J ends, which lost 2 bases and 6 bases, there was a span of 17 bases. The CDR3 nucleotides read TGTGCCAGCAGTTACCGCACAAGGAGAGGGGGCGAGCAGTACTTC. Its translation: CASSYRTRRGGEQYF.

The DNA of the CDR3 is TGTGCCAGCAACCGGGACAGGGGACAAGAGACCCAGTACTTC. Its protein is CASNRDRGQETQYF. V usage is TRBV2 and J usage is TRBJ2-5; the match to TRBD1 covers 10 bases. CDR3 size: 14 residues. Trimming at V came to 7 bases and at J to 2 bases, leaving 4 bases not matched to a gene. Germline CDR1 reads SNHLY; CDR2 reads FYNNEI.